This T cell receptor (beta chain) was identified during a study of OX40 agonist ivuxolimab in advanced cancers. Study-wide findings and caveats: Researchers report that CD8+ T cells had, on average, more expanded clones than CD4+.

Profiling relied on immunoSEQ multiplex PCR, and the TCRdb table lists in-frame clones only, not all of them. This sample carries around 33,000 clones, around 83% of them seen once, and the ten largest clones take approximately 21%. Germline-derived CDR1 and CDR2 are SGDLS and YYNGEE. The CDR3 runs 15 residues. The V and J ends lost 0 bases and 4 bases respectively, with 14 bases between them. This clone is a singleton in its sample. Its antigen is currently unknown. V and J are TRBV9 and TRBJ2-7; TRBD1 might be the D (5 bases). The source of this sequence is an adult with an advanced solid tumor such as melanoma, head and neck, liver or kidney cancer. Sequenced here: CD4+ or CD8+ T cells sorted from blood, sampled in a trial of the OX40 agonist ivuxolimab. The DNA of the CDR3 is TGTGCCAGCAGCGTAGGGGGCTCGGCGGTTTACGAGCAGTACTTC. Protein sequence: CASSVGGSAVYEQYF.